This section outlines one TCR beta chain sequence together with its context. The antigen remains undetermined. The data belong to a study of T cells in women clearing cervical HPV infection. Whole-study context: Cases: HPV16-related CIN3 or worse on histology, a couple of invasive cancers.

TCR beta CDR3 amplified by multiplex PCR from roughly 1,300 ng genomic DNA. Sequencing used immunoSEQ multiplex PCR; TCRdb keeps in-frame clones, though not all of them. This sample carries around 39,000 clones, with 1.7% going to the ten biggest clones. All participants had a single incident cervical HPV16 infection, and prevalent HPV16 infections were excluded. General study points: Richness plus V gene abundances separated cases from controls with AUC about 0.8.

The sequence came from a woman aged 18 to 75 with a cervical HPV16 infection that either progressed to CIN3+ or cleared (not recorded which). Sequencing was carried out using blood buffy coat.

The CDR3 bases that were read are TGTGCCAGCAGGGCTCGGGGGGCCGTGGCCTATAATTCACCG. Translation gives CASRARGAVAYNSP. From start to end, the CDR3 is CASRARGAVAYNSPLFF. V usage is TRBV6-2 or TRBV6-3 and J usage is TRBJ2-2; D perhaps matches TRBD2 (7 bases). Read sequence stops 3 residues before the CDR3 end, and the germline J gene provides the missing end. The CDR3 runs 17 residues. CDR1 is MNHEY, CDR2 SVGEGT, per germline.